Shown below are 22 T cell receptor beta chains from a single sample sequenced in a study of cytomegalovirus exposure and HLA in healthy donors. Use of 60 Vbeta and 13 Jbeta primers characterized the PCR. Some clones are missing from TCRdb's copy, which holds only in-frame ones; the method was immunoSEQ multiplex PCR. The table lists over 200,000 clones, roughly 90% of them singletons, with 0.95% to 1.1% in the top ten. Material: PBMCs. All receptors come from a young woman in good health and CMV-seronegative.

V is TRBV7-9 and J is TRBJ1-3; possibly TRBD1 for D (6 bases). Between the trimmed V and J ends, which lost 3 bases and 4 bases, there was a span of 16 bases. The CDR3 runs to 16 residues. Germline CDR1 SEHNR, CDR2 FQNEAQ (reference sequence). CDR3 nucleotides: TGTGCCAGCAGCTTGAGGGGGTCCCTCTCCGGAAACACCATATATTTT. Its protein is CASSLRGSLSGNTIYF.

The CDR3 spells CASSSPRTGGYYEQYF. The CDR3 nucleotides are TGTGCCAGCAGCTCCCCCCGGACAGGGGGCTACTACGAGCAGTACTTC. The chain has TRBV7-9 and TRBJ2-7, with 11 bases lining up with TRBD1. This CDR3 region has 16 residues. Trimming at V came to 4 bases and at J to 3 bases, leaving 8 bases not matched to a gene. Germline CDR1 and CDR2: SEHNR and FQNEAQ (reference sequence).

In this sample, this clone turned up once. The rearrangement joins TRBV5-8 to TRBJ2-7; TRBD2 is a possible D gene (6 bases). The CDR3 has 14 residues. Germline V gene data show CDR1 as SGHTS and CDR2 as YDEGEE. Trimming stripped 3 bases from V and 5 bases from J, with 15 bases between. DNA of the CDR3: TGTGCCAGCAGCTCGGGAGACCGTCGGGACGAGCAGTACTTC. Translated, it gives CASSSGDRRDEQYF. The whole variable domain, remainder taken from reference TRBV5-8 and TRBJ2-7, is EAGVTQSPTHLIKTRGQQATLRCSPISGHTSVYWYQQALGLGLQFLLWYDEGEERNRGNFPPRFSGRQFPNYSSELNVNALELEDSALYLCASSSGDRRDEQYFGPGTRLTVT.

This clone was recorded at least ten times. The rearrangement joins TRBV7-2 to TRBJ2-5, with 9 bases identical to TRBD2. V lost 1 base to trimming and J lost 5 bases; unmatched junction nucleotides: 5. The CDR3 loop spans 15 amino acids. Germline lookup yields CDR1 SGHTA and CDR2 FQGNSA. Written as DNA, the CDR3 is TGTGCCAGCAGCTTAGTGGGGAGCGGGGGGGAGACCCAGTACTTC. Protein sequence: CASSLVGSGGETQYF.

V usage is TRBV5-1 and J usage is TRBJ2-7; D perhaps matches TRBD2 (6 bases). V was clipped by 2 bases and J by 2 bases, with 11 bases between them. The germline V gene encodes CDR1 SGHRS and CDR2 YFSETQ. There are 14 residues in the CDR3. CDR3: CASSFDGRAYEQYF. In DNA, the CDR3 is TGCGCCAGCAGCTTTGACGGGAGAGCCTACGAGCAGTACTTC. The full variable domain, rest sourced from reference TRBV5-1 and TRBJ2-7, is KAGVTQTPRYLIKTRGQQVTLSCSPISGHRSVSWYQQTPGQGLQFLFEYFSETQRNKGNFPGRFSGRQFSNSRSEMNVSTLELGDSALYLCASSFDGRAYEQYFGPGTRLTVT.

This clone was seen a single time. The V call is TRBV18, the J call TRBJ2-5; 9 positions match TRBD1. The trim removed 3 bases at V and 3 bases at J, leaving 2 bases unmatched. The CDR3 runs to 14 residues. Looked up from germline, CDR1 is KGHSH and CDR2 is LQKENI. CDR3 in DNA: TGTGCCAGCTCACCCCGGACAGGGGAAGAGACCCAGTACTTC. As protein: CASSPRTGEETQYF.

The J gene is TRBJ1-3, the V gene TRBV7-8; the D is unclear. V was cut by 5 bases and J by 3 bases, with 8 bases left in between. This CDR3 region has 13 residues. CDR1 and CDR2 (germline): SGHVS, FQNEAQ. The CDR3 nucleotides are TGTGCCAGCAGCCCCAGCGGTGGAAACACCATATATTTT. It translates to CASSPSGGNTIYF.

The V call is TRBV6-1, the J call TRBJ1-1; D gene uncertain. The CDR3 consists of 15 residues. Germline CDR1 reads MNHNS; CDR2 reads SASEGT. V lost 9 bases, J lost 0 bases, and 17 bases lay in between. The CDR3 protein is CASVAKRLMNTEAFF. The CDR3 DNA sequence: TGTGCCAGTGTAGCGAAGCGTCTTATGAACACTGAAGCTTTCTTT.

The V and J genes are TRBV4-2 and TRBJ2-3, with TRBD1 matching over 7 bases. This CDR3 is built from 14 residues. Trimming cost V 1 base and J 4 bases; bases outside gene matches: 2. CDR1 is LGHNA and CDR2 is YNFKEQ in the germline V gene. CDR3 bases: TGTGCCAGCAGCCAAGCTACAGGGGCAGATACGCAGTATTTT. Translating it yields CASSQATGADTQYF.

This sequence joins TRBV7-9 and TRBJ1-2, with 9 bases identical to TRBD1. V shed 5 bases, J shed 8 bases, and the junction held 9 bases outside the gene matches. The CDR3 runs 14 residues. Per the germline V gene, CDR1 is SEHNR and CDR2 is FQNEAQ (reference sequence). Here the CDR3 reads CASSPRDRESGYTF. CDR3 in DNA: TGTGCCAGCAGCCCAAGGGACAGGGAATCGGGCTACACCTTC.

The rearrangement joins TRBV29-1 to TRBJ1-5; D might be TRBD1 (5 bases). The V end lost 7 bases, the J end lost 0 bases, and 13 bases lay between the germline ends. CDR1 SQVTM and CDR2 ANQGSEA come from the germline V gene. The CDR3 covers 14 residues. The CDR3 DNA sequence: TGCAGCGCTGCGGGGGGGTATAGCAATCAGCCCCAGCATTTT. Residues: CSAAGGYSNQPQHF.

The chain recombines TRBV19 with TRBJ2-3; TRBD2 matches at 9 bases. The germline gives CDR1 LNHDA, CDR2 SQIVND (reference sequence). Unmatched junction bases numbered 7, after V lost 7 bases and J lost 2 bases. There are 15 residues in the CDR3. In nucleotides, the CDR3 is TGTGCCAGTACCATTAGCGGGGGCCCCACAGATACGCAGTATTTT. Translation: CASTISGGPTDTQYF.

V and J are TRBV6-1 and TRBJ2-7, with D perhaps TRBD2 (5 bases). CDR3 length equals 14 residues. The V and J ends lost 3 bases and 2 bases respectively, with 11 bases between them. Germline CDR1 reads MNHNS; CDR2 reads SASEGT. The CDR3 loop is CASSDDPGAYEQYF. For the CDR3, the DNA is TGTGCCAGCAGTGACGATCCCGGGGCCTACGAGCAGTACTTC.

The chain employs TRBV5-4 and TRBJ1-1; the D is unclear. CDR3 length: 15 residues. Trimming removed 3 bases from V and 1 base from J, with 13 bases in between. Per the germline V gene, CDR1 is SGHNT and CDR2 is YYREEE (reference sequence). CDR3 nucleotides: TGTGCCAGCAGCTGGACTGAGACCGCGAACACTGAAGCTTTCTTT. Encoded protein: CASSWTETANTEAFF.

The DNA of the CDR3 is TGTGCCAGCTCACTAACCGGGACAGGGGGCTACGAGCAGTACTTC. This translates into CASSLTGTGGYEQYF. The V call is TRBV18, the J call TRBJ2-7, with 11 bases that match TRBD1. Germline-derived CDR1 and CDR2 are KGHSH and LQKENI. Unmatched junction bases numbered 5, after V lost 4 bases and J lost 3 bases. The CDR3 consists of 15 residues.

This clone was counted only a few times. This chain joins TRBV11-3 and TRBJ2-3, with D tentatively TRBD2 (6 bases). Deletions cut 0 bases from V and 3 bases from J, with 13 bases between. The CDR3 consists of 16 residues. Germline CDR1 is SGHNT and CDR2 is YENEEA. Here the CDR3 DNA reads TGTGCCAGCAGCTTAGAATCTTTTAGCGGTACAGATACGCAGTATTTT. Its protein product is CASSLESFSGTDTQYF.

As DNA, the CDR3 is TGTGCCAGTCAGGGTCAAACTAATGAAAAACTGTTTTTT. It translates to CASQGQTNEKLFF. This sequence joins TRBV27 and TRBJ1-4; D perhaps matches TRBD1 (5 bases). Germline CDR1 and CDR2: MNHEY and SMNVEV (reference sequence). Trimming took 9 bases from V and 1 from J, leaving 9 bases between them. The CDR3 runs to 13 residues.

The genes are TRBV18 and TRBJ1-3; D perhaps matches TRBD1 (5 bases). The CDR3 spans 16 residues. Germline V CDR1 and CDR2: KGHSH, LQKENI. Trimming cost V 3 bases and J 0 bases, with 12 bases left between them. CDR3 nucleotides: TGTGCCAGCTCACCCCAAGACAGCAGCTCTGGAAACACCATATATTTT. Its protein product is CASSPQDSSSGNTIYF.

V and J are TRBV7-8 and TRBJ1-4; weak D call: TRBD1 (5 bases). The CDR3 has 15 amino acids. Germline values: CDR1 SGHVS, CDR2 FQNEAQ. The ends were cut back, 1 base at V and 7 bases at J, with 13 bases in the middle. CDR3 bases: TGTGCCAGCAGCTTAGTACTCAGGGCCGGTGAAAAACTGTTTTTT. Encoded protein: CASSLVLRAGEKLFF.

The genes are TRBV18 and TRBJ2-5; D remains unclear. This CDR3 comprises 16 residues. The V end was cut by 1 base, the J end by 0 bases, with 12 bases between. Germline V gene lookup returns CDR1 KGHSH and CDR2 LQKENI. In nucleotides, the CDR3 is TGTGCCAGCTCACCACTCTTTATTACAGACCAAGAGACCCAGTACTTC. This encodes CASSPLFITDQETQYF.

The V and J genes are TRBV4-3 and TRBJ2-2; TRBD2 matches at 8 bases. There are 17 residues in the CDR3. Germline values: CDR1 LGHNA, CDR2 YSLEER. Trimming removed 0 bases from V and 5 bases from J; junction bases left unmatched: 8. CDR3 nucleotides: TGCGCCAGCAGCCAAGATAGGGGACTAGACGATACCGGGGAGCTGTTTTTT. Amino acid sequence: CASSQDRGLDDTGELFF.

V gene TRBV28 combines with J gene TRBJ2-7; TRBD2 aligns across 9 bases. This CDR3 contains 16 residues. V shed 5 bases, J shed 1 base, and the junction held 9 bases outside the gene matches. Per the germline V gene, CDR1 is MDHEN and CDR2 is SYDVKM. CDR3 amino acids: CASSPGGLAGSYEQYF. CDR3 sequence (DNA): TGTGCCAGCAGTCCGGGAGGGCTAGCGGGGTCCTACGAGCAGTACTTC.